One TCR beta chain is described in this entry. Its target is not known. This sample was taken from a study of T cell responses to AZD1222 COVID-19 vaccine. The study's findings and limits: Elevations in Spike-specific TCR breadth and depth followed administration of two AZD1222 doses. The reported proportion of spike-specific TCRs targeting unmutated variant regions was nearly half.

CDR1 and CDR2 (germline): SSHAT, FNYEAQ (reference sequence). V lost 2 bases and J 2 bases, leaving 12 bases between the germline ends. This CDR3 comprises 16 residues. The method was immunoSEQ multiplex PCR; TCRdb's version includes in-frame clones alone and lacks a portion of them. The table records about 110,000 clones, approximately 91% of them present only once. Sequenced here: peripheral blood, sampled on day 0 of MenACWY control vaccination. This chain joins TRBV7-7 and TRBJ1-4; D call uncertain. This receptor was identified in an adult in good health. The CDR3 bases are TGTGCCAGCAGCTTATTTCCAGGACCGACTAATGAAAAACTGTTTTTT. Protein sequence: CASSLFPGPTNEKLFF.